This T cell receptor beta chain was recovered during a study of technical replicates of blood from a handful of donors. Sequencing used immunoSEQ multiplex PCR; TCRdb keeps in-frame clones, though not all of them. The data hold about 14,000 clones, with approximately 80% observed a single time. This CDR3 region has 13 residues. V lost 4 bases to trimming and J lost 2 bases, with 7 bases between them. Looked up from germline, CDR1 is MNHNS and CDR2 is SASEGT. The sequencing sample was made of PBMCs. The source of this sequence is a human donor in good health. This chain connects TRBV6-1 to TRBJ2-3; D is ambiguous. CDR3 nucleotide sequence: TGTGCCAGCAGTGGGCCCCCCACAGATACGCAGTATTTT. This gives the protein CASSGPPTDTQYF.